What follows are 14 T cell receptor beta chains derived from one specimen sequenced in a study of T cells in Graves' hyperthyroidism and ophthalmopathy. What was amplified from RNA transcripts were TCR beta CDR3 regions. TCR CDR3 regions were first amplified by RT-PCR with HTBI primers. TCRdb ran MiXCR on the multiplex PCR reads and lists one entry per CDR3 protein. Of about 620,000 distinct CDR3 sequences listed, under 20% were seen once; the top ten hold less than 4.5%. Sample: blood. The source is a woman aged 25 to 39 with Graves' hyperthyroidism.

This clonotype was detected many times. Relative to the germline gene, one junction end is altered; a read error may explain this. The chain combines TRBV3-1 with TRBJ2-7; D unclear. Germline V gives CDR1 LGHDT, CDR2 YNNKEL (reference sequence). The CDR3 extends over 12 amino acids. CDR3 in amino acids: CASSHSSHEQYF. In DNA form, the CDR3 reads TGTGCCAGCAGCCACTCCTCCCACGAGCAGTACTTC.

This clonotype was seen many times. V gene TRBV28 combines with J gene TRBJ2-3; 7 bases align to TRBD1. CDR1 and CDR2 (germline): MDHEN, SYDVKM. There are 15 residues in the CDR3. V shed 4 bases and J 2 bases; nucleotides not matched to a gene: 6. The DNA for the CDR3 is TGTGCCAGCAGTTCAGACAGGGCGGACACAGATACGCAGTATTTT. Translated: CASSSDRADTDTQYF.

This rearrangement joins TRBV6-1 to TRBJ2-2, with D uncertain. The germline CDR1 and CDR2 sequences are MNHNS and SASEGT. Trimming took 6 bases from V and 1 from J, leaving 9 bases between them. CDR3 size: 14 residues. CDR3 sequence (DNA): TGTGCCAGCAGCTGGGCAGGGAACACCGGGGAGCTGTTTTTT. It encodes CASSWAGNTGELFF.

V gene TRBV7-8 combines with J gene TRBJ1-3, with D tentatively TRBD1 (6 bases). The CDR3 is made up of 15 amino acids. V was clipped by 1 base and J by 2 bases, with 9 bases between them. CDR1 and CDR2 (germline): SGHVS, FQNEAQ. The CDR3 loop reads CASSLVGGPGNTIYF. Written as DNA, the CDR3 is TGTGCCAGCAGCTTAGTTGGGGGCCCTGGAAACACCATATATTTT.

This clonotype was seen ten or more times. The DNA for the CDR3 is TGTGCCAGCAGCTTAGAGGGACAGACATACACTGAAGCTTTCTTT. Translated, it gives CASSLEGQTYTEAFF. The gene calls are TRBV11-2 and TRBJ1-1; 7 nucleotides match TRBD1. Germline V gene data show CDR1 as SGHAT and CDR2 as FQNNGV. The CDR3 loop spans 15 amino acids. J gave up 3 bases and V 0 bases, and 4 bases lay outside the gene matches. The full variable domain, completed using reference TRBV11-2 and TRBJ1-1, is EAGVAQSPRYKIIEKRQSVAFWCNPISGHATLYWYQQILGQGPKLLIQFQNNGVVDDSQLPKDRFSAERLKGVDSTLKIQPAKLEDSAVYLCASSLEGQTYTEAFFGQGTRLTVV.

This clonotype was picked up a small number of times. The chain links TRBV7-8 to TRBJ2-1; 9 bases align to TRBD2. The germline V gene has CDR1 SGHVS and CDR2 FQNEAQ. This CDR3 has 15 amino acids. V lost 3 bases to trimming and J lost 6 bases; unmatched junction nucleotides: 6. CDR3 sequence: CASSFGGRASNEQFF. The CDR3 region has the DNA TGTGCCAGCAGCTTCGGCGGGAGGGCCTCCAATGAGCAGTTCTTC.

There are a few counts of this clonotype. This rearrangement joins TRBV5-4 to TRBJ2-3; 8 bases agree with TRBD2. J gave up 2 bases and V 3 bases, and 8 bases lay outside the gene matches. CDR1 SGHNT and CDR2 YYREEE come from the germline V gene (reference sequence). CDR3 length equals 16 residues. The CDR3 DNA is TGTGCCAGCAGCTCCCGTGGCGGGAGGCCCACAGATACGCAGTATTTT. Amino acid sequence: CASSSRGGRPTDTQYF. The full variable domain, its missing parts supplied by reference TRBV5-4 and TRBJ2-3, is ETGVTQSPTHLIKTRGQQVTLRCSSQSGHNTVSWYQQALGQGPQFIFQYYREEENGRGNFPPRFSGLQFPNYSSELNVNALELDDSALYLCASSSRGGRPTDTQYFGPGTRLTVL.

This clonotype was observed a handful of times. CDR3 protein: CASSMTEEQYF. The CDR3 region has the DNA TGCGCCAGCAGTATGACGGAGGAGCAGTACTTC. V is TRBV10-2 and J is TRBJ2-7, with D uncertain. This CDR3 is 11 amino acids long. The V gene's germline CDR1 is WSHSY and CDR2 SAAADI. Deletions cut 5 bases from V and 7 bases from J, with 9 bases between.

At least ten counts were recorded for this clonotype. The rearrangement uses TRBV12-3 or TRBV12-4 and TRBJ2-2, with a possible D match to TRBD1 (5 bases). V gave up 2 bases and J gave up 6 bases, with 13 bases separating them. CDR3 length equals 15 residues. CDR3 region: CASSLLQGVSGELFF. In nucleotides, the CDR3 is TGTGCCAGCAGTTTACTTCAGGGTGTATCCGGGGAGCTGTTTTTT.

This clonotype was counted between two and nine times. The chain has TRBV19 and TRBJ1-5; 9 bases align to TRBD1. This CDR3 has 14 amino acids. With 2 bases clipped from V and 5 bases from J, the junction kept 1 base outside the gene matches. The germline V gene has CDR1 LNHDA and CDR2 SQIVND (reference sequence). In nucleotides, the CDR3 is TGTGCCAGTAGTATATGGGACAGGGATCAGCCCCAGCATTTT. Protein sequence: CASSIWDRDQPQHF.

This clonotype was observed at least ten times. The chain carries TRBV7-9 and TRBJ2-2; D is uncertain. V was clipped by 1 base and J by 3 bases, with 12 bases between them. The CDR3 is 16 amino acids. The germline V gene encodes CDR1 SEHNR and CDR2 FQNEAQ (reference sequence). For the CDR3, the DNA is TGTGCCAGCAGCTTAGATTCGTGGCAGGACACCGGGGAGCTGTTTTTT. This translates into CASSLDSWQDTGELFF.

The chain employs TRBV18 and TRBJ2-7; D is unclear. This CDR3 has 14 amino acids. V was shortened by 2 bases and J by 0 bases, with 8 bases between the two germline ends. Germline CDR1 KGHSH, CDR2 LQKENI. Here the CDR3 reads CASSPYKDSYEQYF. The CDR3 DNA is TGTGCCAGCTCACCATACAAGGACTCCTACGAGCAGTACTTC.

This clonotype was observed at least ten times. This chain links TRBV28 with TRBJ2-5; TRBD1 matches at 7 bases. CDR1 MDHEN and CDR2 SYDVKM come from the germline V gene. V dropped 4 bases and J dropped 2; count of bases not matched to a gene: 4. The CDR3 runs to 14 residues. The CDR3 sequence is CASSSGQSQETQYF. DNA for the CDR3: TGTGCCAGCAGTTCGGGACAGTCACAAGAGACCCAGTACTTC. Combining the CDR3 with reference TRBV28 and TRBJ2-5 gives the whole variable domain DVKVTQSSRYLVKRTGEKVFLECVQDMDHENMFWYRQDPGLGLRLIYFSYDVKMKEKGDIPEGYSVSREKKERFSLILESASTNQTSMYLCASSSGQSQETQYFGPGTRLLVL.

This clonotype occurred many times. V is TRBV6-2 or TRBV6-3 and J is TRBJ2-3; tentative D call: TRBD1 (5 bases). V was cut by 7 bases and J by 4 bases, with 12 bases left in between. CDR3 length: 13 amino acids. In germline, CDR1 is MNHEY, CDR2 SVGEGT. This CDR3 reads CASNQGWADTQYF. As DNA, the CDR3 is TGTGCCAGCAATCAGGGATGGGCAGATACGCAGTATTTT.